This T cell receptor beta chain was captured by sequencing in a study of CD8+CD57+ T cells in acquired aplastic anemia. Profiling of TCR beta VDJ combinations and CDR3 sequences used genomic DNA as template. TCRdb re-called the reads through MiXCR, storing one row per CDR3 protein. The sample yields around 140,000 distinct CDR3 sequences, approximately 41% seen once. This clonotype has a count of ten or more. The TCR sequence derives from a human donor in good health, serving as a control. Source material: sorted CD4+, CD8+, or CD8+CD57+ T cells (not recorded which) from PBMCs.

The CDR3 DNA follows: TGCGCCAGCAGCTTCCGGATTTCCTACGAGCAGTACTTC. Protein: CASSFRISYEQYF. V and J are TRBV5-1 and TRBJ2-7; D unresolved. Between the trimmed V and J ends, which lost 2 bases and 1 base, there was a span of 7 bases. The CDR3 is 13 residues long. CDR1 SGHRS and CDR2 YFSETQ come from the germline V gene.